Described below is a single TCR beta chain sequence and its context. Authors' methods: Amplified reference gene primers provided the basis for estimating nucleated cell counts. The method was immunoSEQ multiplex PCR; TCRdb's version includes in-frame clones alone and lacks a portion of them. V and J calls and clone size are given by that table; D and trimming were obtained from the DNA. The sample consists of roughly 66,000 clones, 65% to 85% of them appearing once. These data are taken from a study of blood T cell repertoires in COVID-19. Study details: Sites in the United States, Italy and Spain provided acute and convalescent COVID-19 samples. The cDNA or gDNA used as material had been derived from T cells, B-cell-depleted T cells, or PBMCs.

CDR3 size: 15 residues. V lost 2 bases, J lost 15 bases, and 23 bases lay in between. The germline CDR1 and CDR2 sequences are LGHDT and YNNKEL (reference sequence). The rearrangement joins TRBV3-1 (or the pseudogene TRBV3-2) to TRBJ2-1; the D gene is possibly TRBD1 (5 bases). This receptor was identified in a woman in her sixties or seventies with acute or convalescent COVID-19. Sequencing was performed on peripheral blood. The CDR3, as DNA: TGTGCCAGCAGCCAACACGTGGACATACTTTCTTCTCCGTTCTTC. This sequence encodes CASSQHVDILSSPFF.